This passage covers 3 T cell receptor beta chains from one sample sequenced in a study of T cells in Graves' hyperthyroidism and ophthalmopathy. TCR beta CDR3 regions were amplified from RNA. HTBI primers were used for first-round RT-PCR of the TCR CDR3. One entry per CDR3 protein results from TCRdb running MiXCR on the multiplex PCR reads. Here the sample spans over 650,000 distinct CDR3 sequences, less than 20% being singletons. Specimen: blood. The receptors were gathered from a man aged 18 to 35 with Graves' hyperthyroidism.

This clonotype has at least ten counts. This chain uses TRBV3-1 with TRBJ1-1, with a weak D call TRBD1 (6 bases). Germline lookup yields CDR1 LGHDT and CDR2 YNNKEL (reference sequence). The ends were cut back, 8 bases at V and 8 bases at J, with 15 bases in the middle. This CDR3 spans 12 amino acids. The CDR3 protein is CASSPLGQEAFF. In nucleotides, the CDR3 is TGTGCCAGCTCACCCCTAGGACAGGAAGCTTTCTTT.

The chain uses TRBV3-1 and TRBJ2-5; 11 bases fit TRBD2. This CDR3 contains 15 residues. The V segment lost 1 base and the J segment 11 bases; nucleotides outside the gene matches: 9. Germline V gene data show CDR1 as LGHDT and CDR2 as YNNKEL (reference sequence). CDR3 sequence reads: CASSQGLAGLGIQYF. The CDR3, as DNA: TGTGCCAGCAGCCAAGGACTAGCGGGGCTGGGGATACAGTACTTC.

There are a few counts of this clonotype. V and J are TRBV9 and TRBJ1-1; D is unclear. The CDR3 consists of 13 residues. The V gene's germline CDR1 is SGDLS and CDR2 YYNGEE. V gave up 2 bases and J gave up 9 bases, with 14 bases separating them. CDR3 loop: CASSVEKNSQAFF. The DNA of the CDR3 is TGTGCCAGCAGCGTGGAAAAAAACAGTCAAGCTTTCTTT.